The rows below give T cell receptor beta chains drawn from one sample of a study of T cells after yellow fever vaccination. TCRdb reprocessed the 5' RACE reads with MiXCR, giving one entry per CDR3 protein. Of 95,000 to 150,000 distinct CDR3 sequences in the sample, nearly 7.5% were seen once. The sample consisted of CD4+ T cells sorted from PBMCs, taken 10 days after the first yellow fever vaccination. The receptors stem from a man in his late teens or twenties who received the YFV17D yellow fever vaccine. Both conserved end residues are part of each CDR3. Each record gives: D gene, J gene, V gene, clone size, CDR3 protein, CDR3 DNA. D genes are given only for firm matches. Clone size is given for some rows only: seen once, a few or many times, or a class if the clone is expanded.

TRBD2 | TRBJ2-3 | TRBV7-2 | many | CASSLNAGGNTDTQYF | TGTGCCAGCAGCTTAAATGCGGGGGGTAACACAGATACGCAGTATTTT
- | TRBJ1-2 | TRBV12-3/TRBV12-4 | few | CASSPIGGLEDGYTF | TGTGCCAGCAGCCCGATAGGTGGTTTGGAGGATGGCTACACCTTC
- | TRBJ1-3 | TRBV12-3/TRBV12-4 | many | CASSLGANSGNTIYF | TGTGCCAGCAGTTTAGGGGCAAACTCTGGAAACACCATATATTTT
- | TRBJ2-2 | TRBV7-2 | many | CASSLELASGELFF | TGTGCCAGCAGCTTAGAGTTGGCGTCCGGGGAGCTGTTTTTT
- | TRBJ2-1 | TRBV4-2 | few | CASSHIVGEQFF | TGTGCCAGCAGCCATATCGTAGGCGAGCAGTTCTTC
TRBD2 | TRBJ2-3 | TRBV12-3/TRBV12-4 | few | CASSGEAGSVTSTDTQYF | TGTGCCAGCAGTGGGGAAGCGGGGTCGGTTACTAGCACAGATACGCAGTATTTT
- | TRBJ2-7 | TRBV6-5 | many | CASSYRVSGGREQYF | TGTGCCAGCAGTTACCGGGTGTCAGGGGGGCGCGAGCAGTACTTC
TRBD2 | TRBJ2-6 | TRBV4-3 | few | CASSQEKFGGTGANVLTF | TGCGCCAGCAGCCAAGAGAAGTTCGGGGGGACTGGGGCCAACGTCCTGACTTTC
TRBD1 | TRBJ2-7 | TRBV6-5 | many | CASSYPQTGLYEQYF | TGTGCCAGCAGTTACCCCCAGACAGGGCTCTACGAGCAGTACTTC
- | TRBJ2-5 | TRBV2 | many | CASSEEWYPVVYF | TGTGCCAGCAGTGAAGAGTGGTACCCGGTCGTATACTTC
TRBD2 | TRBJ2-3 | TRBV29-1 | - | CSVDLAGAFTDTQYF | TGCAGCGTTGACTTAGCGGGGGCCTTCACGGATACGCAGTATTTT
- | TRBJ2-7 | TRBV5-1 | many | CASSLDLQNYEQYF | TGCGCCAGCAGCTTGGATCTCCAAAACTACGAGCAGTACTTC
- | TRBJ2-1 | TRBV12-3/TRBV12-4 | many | CASSPLTLEQFF | TGTGCCAGCAGCCCTCTTACTTTAGAGCAGTTCTTC
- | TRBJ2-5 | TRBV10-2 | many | CASSDSQETQYF | TGCGCCAGCAGTGACAGCCAAGAGACCCAGTACTTC
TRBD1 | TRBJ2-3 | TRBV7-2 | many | CASSFMGQTSTDTQYF | TGTGCCAGCAGCTTTATGGGACAGACTAGCACAGATACGCAGTATTTT
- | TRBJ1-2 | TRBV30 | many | CACPHAANYGYTF | TGTGCCTGCCCACACGCGGCTAACTATGGCTACACCTTC
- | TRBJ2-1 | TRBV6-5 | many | CASSYPISNEQFF | TGTGCCAGCAGTTACCCGATCTCCAATGAGCAGTTCTTC
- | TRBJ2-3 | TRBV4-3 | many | CASSLNQASTDTQYF | TGCGCCAGCAGCCTAAACCAGGCTAGCACAGATACGCAGTATTTT
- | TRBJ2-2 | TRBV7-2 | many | CASSTGPGELFF | TGTGCCAGCAGCACAGGTCCCGGGGAGCTGTTTTTT
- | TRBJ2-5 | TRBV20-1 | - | CSAPWQGLQETQYF | TGCAGTGCTCCATGGCAGGGCCTCCAAGAGACCCAGTACTTC
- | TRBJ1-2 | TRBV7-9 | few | CASTSLGGSYYGYTF | TGTGCCAGCACCTCCCTAGGGGGGAGTTACTATGGCTACACCTTC
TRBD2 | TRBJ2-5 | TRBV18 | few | CASSPVGPSGGETQYF | TGTGCCAGCTCACCAGTGGGGCCTAGCGGGGGAGAGACCCAGTACTTC
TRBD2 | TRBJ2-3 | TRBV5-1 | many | CASSIRTSGDTQYF | TGCGCCAGCAGCATTCGGACTAGCGGAGATACGCAGTATTTT
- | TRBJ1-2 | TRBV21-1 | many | CASSNRETGKRYGYTF | TGTGCCAGCAGCAATCGGGAGACAGGGAAACGATATGGCTACACCTTC
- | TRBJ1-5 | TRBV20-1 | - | CSVRGETSNQPQHF | TGCAGTGTCAGAGGGGAGACGTCAAATCAGCCCCAGCATTTT
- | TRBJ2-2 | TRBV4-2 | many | CASSPLGTPANTGELFF | TGTGCCAGCAGTCCGTTGGGGACCCCCGCGAACACCGGGGAGCTGTTTTTT
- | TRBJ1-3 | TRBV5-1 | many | CASSPPGGNTIYF | TGCGCCAGCAGCCCGCCGGGGGGAAACACCATATATTTT
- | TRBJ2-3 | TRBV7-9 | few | CASSLGARTDTQYF | TGTGCCAGCAGCTTAGGCGCCCGCACAGATACGCAGTATTTT
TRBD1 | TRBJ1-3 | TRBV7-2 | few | CASSAQGVAGNTIYF | TGTGCCAGCAGCGCCCAGGGGGTAGCTGGAAACACCATATATTTT
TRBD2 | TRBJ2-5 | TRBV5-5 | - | CASSWTSPQETQYF | TGTGCCAGCAGCTGGACTAGCCCCCAAGAGACCCAGTACTTC
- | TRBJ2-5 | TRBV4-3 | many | CASSQGWGQETQYF | TGCGCCAGCAGCCAAGGGTGGGGACAAGAGACCCAGTACTTC
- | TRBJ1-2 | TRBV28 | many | CASSASGYTF | TGTGCCAGCAGTGCCAGTGGCTACACCTTC
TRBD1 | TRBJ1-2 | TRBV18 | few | CASSPTGTGERSYGYTF | TGTGCCAGCTCACCAACCGGGACAGGGGAGAGAAGCTATGGCTACACCTTC
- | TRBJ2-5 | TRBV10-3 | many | CAISESKVSETQYF | TGTGCCATCAGTGAGTCGAAGGTTTCGGAGACCCAGTACTTC
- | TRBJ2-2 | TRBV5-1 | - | CASREGSYGELFF | TGCGCCAGCAGGGAGGGGTCTTACGGGGAGCTGTTTTTT
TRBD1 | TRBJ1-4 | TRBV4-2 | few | CASSQDRQGSELFF | TGTGCCAGCAGCCAAGATCGACAGGGGAGTGAACTGTTTTTT
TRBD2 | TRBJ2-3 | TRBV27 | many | CASSPRTSGAGPDTQYF | TGTGCCAGCAGTCCTAGGACTAGCGGGGCTGGTCCCGATACGCAGTATTTT
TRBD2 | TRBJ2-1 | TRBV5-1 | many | CASSYTGTSADEQFF | TGCGCCAGCAGCTACACCGGGACTAGCGCCGATGAGCAGTTCTTC
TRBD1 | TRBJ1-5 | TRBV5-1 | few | CASSRTGDSNQPQHF | TGCGCCAGCAGTAGGACAGGGGATAGCAATCAGCCCCAGCATTTT
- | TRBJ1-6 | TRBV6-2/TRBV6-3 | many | CASAQTDGNSPLHF | TGTGCCAGCGCTCAGACGGATGGGAATTCACCCCTCCACTTT
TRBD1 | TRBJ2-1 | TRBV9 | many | CASSPGGRSDNEQFF | TGTGCCAGCAGCCCAGGGGGTAGATCTGACAATGAGCAGTTCTTC
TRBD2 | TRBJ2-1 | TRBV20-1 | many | CSASRSGGAGNEQFF | TGCAGTGCTAGCCGTAGCGGGGGGGCCGGCAATGAGCAGTTCTTC
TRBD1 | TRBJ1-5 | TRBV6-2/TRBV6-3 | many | CASRLQGARPQHF | TGTGCCAGCAGGTTGCAGGGGGCAAGGCCCCAGCATTTT
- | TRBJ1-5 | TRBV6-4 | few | CASSDTGDQPQHF | TGTGCCAGCAGTGACACGGGGGATCAGCCCCAGCATTTT
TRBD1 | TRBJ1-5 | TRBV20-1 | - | CSAVRDRAGDQPQHF | TGCAGTGCGGTCCGGGACAGGGCGGGGGATCAGCCCCAGCATTTT
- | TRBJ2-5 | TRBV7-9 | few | CASSLVHRAETQYF | TGTGCCAGCAGCTTAGTACACAGGGCAGAGACCCAGTACTTC
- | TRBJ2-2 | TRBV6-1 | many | CASKGGTNTGELFF | TGTGCCAGCAAGGGTGGGACGAACACCGGGGAGCTGTTTTTT
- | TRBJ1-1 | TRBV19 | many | CASSEAHTEAFF | TGTGCCAGTAGCGAGGCACACACTGAAGCTTTCTTT
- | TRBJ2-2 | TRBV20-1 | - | CSARSRSGTGELFF | TGCAGTGCTAGGAGCAGGTCGGGCACCGGGGAGCTGTTTTTT
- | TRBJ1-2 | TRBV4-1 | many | CASSQEVLPGSYGYTF | TGCGCCAGCAGCCAAGAAGTCCTCCCGGGATCCTATGGCTACACCTTC
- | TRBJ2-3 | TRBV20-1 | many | CSPTGKGSTDTQYF | TGCAGTCCCACGGGGAAGGGAAGCACAGATACGCAGTATTTT
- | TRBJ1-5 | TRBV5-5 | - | CASRVGGDWNQPQHF | TGTGCCAGCAGGGTGGGGGGCGATTGGAATCAGCCCCAGCATTTT
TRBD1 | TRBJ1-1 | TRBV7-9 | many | CASSSTGQVLF | TGTGCCAGCAGCTCCACGGGACAGGTACTCTTT
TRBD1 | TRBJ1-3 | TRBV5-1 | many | CASSERQGSGNTIYF | TGCGCCAGCAGCGAGCGACAGGGATCGGGAAACACCATATATTTT
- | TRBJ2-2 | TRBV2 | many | CASLSSGLTGELFF | TGTGCCAGCTTGAGTTCAGGGCTCACCGGGGAGCTGTTTTTT